The sequence of this T cell receptor beta chain was determined in a study of shared clonotypes between healthy human individuals. General study findings and limits: Sharing of clonotypes among donors was expected to vary with sequencing depth. When naive CD4 clonotypes were compared across several donors, approximately 5% were shared.

About this clone itself: The antigen is not known. The sample holds other DNA sequences that translate to the same CDR3.

Germline V gene sequence: CDR1 LNHNV, CDR2 YYDKDF (reference sequence). Trimming shortened V by 1 base and J by 4 bases, and 7 bases separated the two germline ends. The CDR3 is made up of 13 amino acids. Method: immunoSEQ multiplex PCR; TCRdb's copy keeps in-frame clones and lacks some. The data show 2,500,000 or so clones, 85% to 95% seen once. The receptor was isolated from a man aged 18 to 29 in good health. Some clones in this sample may be carry-over from other donors' samples. Sequencing was carried out using naive CD4+ T cells from PBMCs. The subset denotes: CD45RA+ positively selected. J is TRBJ1-1 and V is TRBV15; maybe TRBD1 (6 bases). The CDR3 reads CATSRGGGTEAFF. CDR3 nucleotides: TGTGCCACCAGCAGAGGAGGGGGCACTGAAGCTTTCTTT. The variable domain in full, with the rest retrieved from reference TRBV15 and TRBJ1-1, is DAMVIQNPRYQVTQFGKPVTLSCSQTLNHNVMYWYQQKSSQAPKLLFHYYDKDFNNEADTPDNFQSRRPNTSFCFLDIRSPGLGDTAMYLCATSRGGGTEAFFGQGTRLTVV.